This T cell receptor (beta chain) was documented in a study of blood T cell repertoires in COVID-19. For the study at large: T cells, B-cell-depleted T cells, or PBMCs supplied cDNA or gDNA.

Of note for this clone: This specimen includes other DNA sequences encoding the same CDR3.

TCRdb keeps only in-frame clones here, not all; method: immunoSEQ multiplex PCR. This sample has 250,000 or so clones, with 75% to 90% found just once. Germline V gene lookup returns CDR1 SEHNR and CDR2 FQNEAQ (reference sequence). The trim removed 5 bases at V and 4 bases at J, leaving 3 bases unmatched. The CDR3 extends over 14 amino acids. Sequencing was carried out using peripheral blood. V gene TRBV7-9 combines with J gene TRBJ1-4; 8 bases map to TRBD1. This TCR was sampled from a man aged 25-40 years with active or convalescent COVID-19. CDR3 bases: TGTGCCAGCAGCCTTGACAGGGGTAATGAAAAACTGTTTTTT. Translated, it gives CASSLDRGNEKLFF.